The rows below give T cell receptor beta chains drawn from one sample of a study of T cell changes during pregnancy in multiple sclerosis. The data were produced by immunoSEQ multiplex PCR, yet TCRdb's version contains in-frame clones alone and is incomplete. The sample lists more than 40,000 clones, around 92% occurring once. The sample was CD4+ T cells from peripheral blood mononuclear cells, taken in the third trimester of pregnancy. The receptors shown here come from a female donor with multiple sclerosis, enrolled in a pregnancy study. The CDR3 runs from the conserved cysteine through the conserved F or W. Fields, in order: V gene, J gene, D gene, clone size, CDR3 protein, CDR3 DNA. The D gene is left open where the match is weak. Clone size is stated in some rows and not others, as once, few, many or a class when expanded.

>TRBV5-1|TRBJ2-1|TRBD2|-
CASSLGRLAGVGTYNEQFF
TGCGCCAGCAGCTTGGGGCGACTAGCGGGAGTGGGTACCTACAATGAGCAGTTCTTC
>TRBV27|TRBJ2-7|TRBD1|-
CASSFLQGNEQYF
TGTGCCAGCAGTTTCCTACAGGGGAACGAGCAGTACTTC
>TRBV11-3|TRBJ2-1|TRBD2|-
CASSLGGWTSGISYNEQFF
TGTGCCAGCAGCTTAGGGGGCTGGACTAGCGGGATCTCCTACAATGAGCAGTTCTTC
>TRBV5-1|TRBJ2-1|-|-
CASSFGGKGDEQFF
TGCGCCAGCAGCTTTGGCGGAAAAGGCGATGAGCAGTTCTTC
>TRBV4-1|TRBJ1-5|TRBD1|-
CASSQGQGAGNQPQHF
TGCGCCAGCAGCCAAGGACAGGGGGCGGGCAATCAGCCCCAGCATTTT
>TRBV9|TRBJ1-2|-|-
CASSVEATRNYGYTF
TGTGCCAGCAGCGTAGAGGCTACTAGGAACTATGGCTACACCTTC
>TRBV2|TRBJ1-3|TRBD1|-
CASMDRDRGKNTIYF
TGTGCCAGCATGGACCGGGACAGGGGAAAGAACACCATATATTTT
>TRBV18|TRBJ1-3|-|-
CASSPLQGEPSGNTIYF
TGTGCCAGCTCACCGCTACAGGGAGAACCCTCTGGAAACACCATATATTTT
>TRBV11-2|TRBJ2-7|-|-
CASSLVLPSSYEQYF
TGTGCCAGCAGCTTAGTGCTACCGAGCTCCTACGAGCAGTACTTC
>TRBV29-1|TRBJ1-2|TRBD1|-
CSVLRQGAIYGYTF
TGCAGCGTACTCAGACAGGGGGCTATCTATGGCTACACCTTC
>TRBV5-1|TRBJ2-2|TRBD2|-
CASSLIVSGIVKGTGELFF
TGCGCCAGCAGCTTGATTGTTAGCGGGATAGTAAAGGGCACCGGGGAGCTGTTTTTT
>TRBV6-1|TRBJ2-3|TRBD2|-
CASREAGGPTDTQYF
TGTGCCAGCAGGGAAGCGGGAGGGCCGACAGATACGCAGTATTTT
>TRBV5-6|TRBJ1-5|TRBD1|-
CASSYGQHRGHQPQHF
TGTGCCAGCAGCTACGGACAACACAGGGGGCATCAGCCCCAGCATTTT
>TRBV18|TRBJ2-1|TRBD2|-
CASSPPTGGFNEQFF
TGTGCCAGCTCACCACCGACGGGAGGGTTCAATGAGCAGTTCTTC
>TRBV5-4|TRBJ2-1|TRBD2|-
CASSAIFGTSGYNEQFF
TGTGCCAGCAGCGCGATTTTCGGGACTAGCGGCTACAATGAGCAGTTCTTC
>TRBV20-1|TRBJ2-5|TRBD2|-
CSATSSGRTYF
TGCAGTGCTACCTCTAGCGGGAGAACTTACTTC
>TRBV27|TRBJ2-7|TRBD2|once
CASSPVSGGSYEQYF
TGTGCCAGCAGTCCCGTGTCGGGGGGCTCCTACGAGCAGTACTTC
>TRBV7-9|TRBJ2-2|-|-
CASSLPAGLNTGELFF
TGTGCCAGCAGCTTACCGGCGGGGTTGAACACCGGGGAGCTGTTTTTT
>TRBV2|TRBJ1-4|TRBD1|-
CASSSRTGNEKLFF
TGTGCCAGCAGTTCAAGGACAGGGAATGAAAAACTGTTTTTT
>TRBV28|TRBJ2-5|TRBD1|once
CASMAGGRETQYF
TGTGCCAGCATGGCAGGGGGCCGGGAGACCCAGTACTTC
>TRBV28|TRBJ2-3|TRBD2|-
CASSRAGGKTDTQYF
TGTGCCAGCAGTAGGGCGGGAGGGAAGACAGATACGCAGTATTTT
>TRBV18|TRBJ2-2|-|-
CASSPRWSGRTGELFF
TGTGCCAGCTCACCACGGTGGTCAGGGCGCACCGGGGAGCTGTTTTTT
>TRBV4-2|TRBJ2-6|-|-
CASSQDFSSGANVLTF
TGTGCCAGCAGCCAAGACTTTAGCTCTGGGGCCAACGTCCTGACTTTC
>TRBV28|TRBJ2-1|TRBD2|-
CASSSLLLAGGPHEQFF
TGTGCCAGCAGTTCACTTCTTCTAGCGGGAGGGCCCCATGAGCAGTTCTTC
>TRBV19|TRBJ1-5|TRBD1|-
CASSILGQVVNQPQHF
TGTGCCAGTAGTATTTTAGGACAGGTAGTCAATCAGCCCCAGCATTTT
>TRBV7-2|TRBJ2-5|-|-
CASSLGQGVEQETQYF
TGTGCCAGCAGCTTAGGGCAGGGCGTGGAGCAAGAGACCCAGTACTTC
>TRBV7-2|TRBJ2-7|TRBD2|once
CASSWASGTYEQYF
TGTGCCAGCAGCTGGGCTAGCGGGACCTACGAGCAGTACTTC
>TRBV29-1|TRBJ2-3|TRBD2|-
CSVVFLAGGFDTQYF
TGCAGCGTTGTTTTCCTAGCGGGAGGGTTCGATACGCAGTATTTT
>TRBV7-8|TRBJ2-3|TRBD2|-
CASSLSSGLRTDTQYF
TGTGCCAGCAGCTTATCTAGCGGGCTACGCACAGATACGCAGTATTTT
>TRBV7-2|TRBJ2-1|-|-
CASSLTGAYSNEQFF
TGTGCCAGCAGCTTAACGGGTGCCTATAGCAATGAGCAGTTCTTC
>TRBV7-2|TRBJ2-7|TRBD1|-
CASSIRQGGPYEQYF
TGTGCCAGCAGCATAAGACAGGGCGGGCCCTACGAGCAGTACTTC
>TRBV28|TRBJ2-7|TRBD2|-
CASRPSGKLPFYEQYF
TGTGCCAGCAGACCCAGCGGGAAGCTTCCATTCTACGAGCAGTACTTC
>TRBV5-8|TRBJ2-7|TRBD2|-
CASSALPGLAYEQYF
TGTGCCAGCAGCGCGCTCCCGGGACTAGCCTACGAGCAGTACTTC
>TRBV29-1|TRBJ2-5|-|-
CSGTQGQETQYF
TGCAGCGGTACCCAGGGACAAGAGACCCAGTACTTC